Given below is one T cell receptor (beta chain) in context. Its target is not known. This record belongs to a study of OX40 agonist ivuxolimab in advanced cancers. Study background: Ivuxolimab, an agonistic anti-OX40 (CD134) antibody, was given to patients. Patients receiving dose escalation had hepatocellular carcinoma, melanoma, renal cell or head and neck cancer.

This table comes from immunoSEQ multiplex PCR, and its TCRdb copy is limited to in-frame clones, with some not included. Of about 71,000 clones listed, 80% to 90% are singletons. Study-wide results and limits: The antigen specificity of the peripheral T cells (those that were expanded) was not determined.

Trimming took 5 bases from V and 2 from J, leaving 12 bases between them. The CDR3 consists of 14 residues. Germline CDR1 SGHNT, CDR2 YENEEA. The J gene is TRBJ2-5, the V gene TRBV11-3; weak D call: TRBD1 (5 bases). This TCR was recovered from an adult with an advanced solid tumor such as melanoma, head and neck, liver or kidney cancer. The specimen was CD4+ or CD8+ T cells sorted from blood, collected in a trial of the OX40 agonist ivuxolimab. The CDR3 region is CASSNGQRQETQYF. CDR3 sequence (DNA): TGTGCCAGCAGCAACGGACAACGTCAAGAGACCCAGTACTTC.